The 15 T cell receptor beta chains below all came from one sample that was sequenced in a study of cytomegalovirus exposure and HLA in healthy donors. Repertoires were generated with immunoSEQ multiplex PCR, while TCRdb's copy carries only in-frame clones and drops some. The sample shows roughly 90,000 clones, about 85% of them seen only once. The specimen sequenced was PBMCs. The receptors originated from a man younger than 35 in good health and CMV-seropositive.

This chain links TRBV28 with TRBJ1-5, with 9 bases aligning to TRBD1. The CDR3 covers 14 residues. Germline lookup yields CDR1 MDHEN and CDR2 SYDVKM. The V segment lost 6 bases and the J segment 5 bases; nucleotides outside the gene matches: 5. CDR3 coding DNA: TGTGCCAGCAGCCCCTGGACAGGGGATCAGCCCCAGCATTTT. It is translated as CASSPWTGDQPQHF.

The J gene is TRBJ2-7, the V gene TRBV13; TRBD2 matches at 7 bases. V was clipped by 0 bases and J by 4 bases; unmatched bases: 6. The CDR3 covers 15 residues. Looked up from germline, CDR1 is PRHDT and CDR2 is FYEKMQ (reference sequence). In DNA, the CDR3 is TGTGCCAGCAGCTTAGGACGGGAGGTCCTATACGAGCAGTACTTC. It specifies CASSLGREVLYEQYF.

The J gene is TRBJ2-7, the V gene TRBV11-3; D gene uncertain. V was pared by 5 bases and J by 2 bases, with 10 bases between. The CDR3 runs to 13 residues. Germline V gives CDR1 SGHNT, CDR2 YENEEA. CDR3 in amino acids: CASSPGGAYEQYV. The CDR3 nucleotides read TGTGCCAGCAGCCCTGGCGGTGCCTACGAGCAGTACGTC.

The chain links TRBV28 to TRBJ1-3, with D perhaps TRBD1 (5 bases). This CDR3 contains 17 residues. Germline V gives CDR1 MDHEN, CDR2 SYDVKM. The V end was cut by 1 base, the J end by 2 bases, with 15 bases between. The CDR3 loop reads CASSLYIAGRTGNTIYF. In nucleotides, the CDR3 is TGTGCCAGCAGTTTATATATAGCAGGGCGAACTGGAAACACCATATATTTT.

The chain couples TRBV19 to TRBJ1-2; 7 nucleotides line up with TRBD1. Germline CDR1 reads LNHDA; CDR2 reads SQIVND (reference sequence). V gave up 8 bases and J gave up 4 bases; unmatched junction bases: 10. The CDR3 sequence is 14 residues long. CDR3 in DNA: TGTGCCAGTCGCCCCCGGGACAGACCCTATGGCTACACCTTC. This codes for CASRPRDRPYGYTF.

V gene TRBV2 combines with J gene TRBJ2-2; 10 positions agree with TRBD1. V shed 5 bases, J shed 3 bases, and the junction held 6 bases outside the gene matches. The CDR3 covers 16 residues. Germline CDR1 SNHLY, CDR2 FYNNEI. CDR3 sequence reads: CASSLDRGGYTGELFF. The DNA for the CDR3 is TGTGCCAGCAGTTTGGACAGGGGGGGGTACACCGGGGAGCTGTTTTTT.

The J gene is TRBJ2-1, the V gene TRBV19; the match to TRBD1 covers 9 bases. The CDR3 spans 16 residues. From germline, CDR1 is LNHDA and CDR2 SQIVND (reference sequence). V lost 9 bases and J lost 8; bases outside the gene matches: 17. CDR3 nucleotides: TGTGCCAGCCACCCCCGCGGGACAGGGCCTCGGTATGAGCAGTTCTTC. This encodes CASHPRGTGPRYEQFF.

The chain is built from TRBV19 and TRBJ1-1; 10 nucleotides align to TRBD1. Unmatched junction bases numbered 3, after V lost 4 bases and J lost 4 bases. CDR3 length equals 14 residues. Germline values: CDR1 LNHDA, CDR2 SQIVND (reference sequence). The CDR3 region has the DNA TGTGCCAGTAGTAGGGGACAGGGGATCACTGAAGCTTTCTTT. Amino acids: CASSRGQGITEAFF.

The gene calls are TRBV5-1 and TRBJ2-7, with 9 bases matching TRBD1. This CDR3 region has 15 residues. Germline values: CDR1 SGHRS, CDR2 YFSETQ. The V segment lost 3 bases and the J segment 3 bases; nucleotides outside the gene matches: 7. CDR3 nucleotides: TGCGCCAGCAGCTCAGCCGGGACAGGGCGCTACGAGCAGTACTTC. Residues: CASSSAGTGRYEQYF. Filled out from reference TRBV5-1 and TRBJ2-7, the complete variable domain reads KAGVTQTPRYLIKTRGQQVTLSCSPISGHRSVSWYQQTPGQGLQFLFEYFSETQRNKGNFPGRFSGRQFSNSRSEMNVSTLELGDSALYLCASSSAGTGRYEQYFGPGTRLTVT.

The chain is built from TRBV6-5 and TRBJ2-2; 10 bases line up with TRBD1. J lost 3 bases, V lost 10 bases, and 8 bases had no gene match. This CDR3 contains 15 residues. CDR1 is MNHEY, CDR2 SVGAGI, per germline. The CDR3 nucleotides are TGTGCCATAGCAATTGGACAGGGGGACACCGGGGAGCTGTTTTTT. Translation: CAIAIGQGDTGELFF.

In its sample, this clone was seen once. The V gene is TRBV11-2, the J gene TRBJ1-1; no reliable D call. Germline V gene data show CDR1 as SGHAT and CDR2 as FQNNGV. This CDR3 comprises 13 residues. The V and J ends lost 5 bases and 3 bases respectively, with 10 bases between them. The chain's CDR3 is CASSPRLDTEAFF. As DNA, the CDR3 is TGTGCCAGCAGCCCCCGCCTAGACACTGAAGCTTTCTTT. Complete variable domain (other parts from reference TRBV11-2 and TRBJ1-1): EAGVAQSPRYKIIEKRQSVAFWCNPISGHATLYWYQQILGQGPKLLIQFQNNGVVDDSQLPKDRFSAERLKGVDSTLKIQPAKLEDSAVYLCASSPRLDTEAFFGQGTRLTVV.

V usage is TRBV2 and J usage is TRBJ2-3; 13 bases line up with TRBD2. V shed 4 bases and J 0 bases; nucleotides not matched to a gene: 7. The CDR3 covers 18 residues. CDR1 SNHLY and CDR2 FYNNEI come from the germline V gene. The CDR3 DNA is TGTGCCAGCAGTGTCATGGGACTAGCGGGATCTAGCACAGATACGCAGTATTTT. Amino acid sequence: CASSVMGLAGSSTDTQYF.

The chain is built from TRBV6-1 and TRBJ1-2; 7 bases are a match to TRBD1. Germline trimming cut 1 base from V and 8 bases from J; bases unmatched to any gene: 10. The CDR3 extends over 15 amino acids. In germline, CDR1 is MNHNS, CDR2 SASEGT. The CDR3, as DNA: TGTGCCAGCAGTGAAGTCCCAGGGGGATCGCAAGGCTACACCTTC. Residues: CASSEVPGGSQGYTF.

The rearrangement uses TRBV30 and TRBJ1-4; D is uncertain. The CDR3 is 10 residues long. From germline, CDR1 is GTSNPN and CDR2 SVGIG (reference sequence). V dropped 5 bases and J dropped 8 bases, with 6 bases sitting between them. The CDR3 region has the DNA TGTGCCTGGGGGGAGGAAAAACTGTTTTTT. Translating gives CAWGEEKLFF. The entire variable domain, with the rest obtained from reference TRBV30 and TRBJ1-4, is as follows: SQTIHQWPATLVQPVGSPLSLECTVEGTSNPNLYWYRQAAGRGLQLLFYSVGIGQISSEVPQNLSASRPQDRQFILSSKKLLLSDSGFYLCAWGEEKLFFGSGTQLSVL.

The CDR3 spells CFIIDPGGLSLIAKNIQYF. The DNA for the CDR3 is TGTTTCATTATCGATCCGGGAGGCCTTTCCCTTATAGCCAAAAACATTCAGTACTTC. V gene TRBV6-4 combines with J gene TRBJ2-4; 7 positions match TRBD2. The CDR3 runs 19 residues. Germline loops: CDR1 MRHNA, CDR2 SNTAGT.